This T cell receptor beta chain was sequenced for a study of T cells in Graves' hyperthyroidism and ophthalmopathy. RNA transcripts yielded amplified TCR beta CDR3 regions. HTBI primers were the set used in a first-round RT-PCR of the TCR CDR3. Each CDR3 protein is one row after TCRdb ran MiXCR on the multiplex PCR reads. The repertoire holds some 650,000 distinct CDR3 sequences, with approximately 15% as singletons. The receptor comes from a woman in her thirties or forties with Graves' ophthalmopathy. Sequenced material: blood.

The CDR3 is CASSLVLSGELFF. DNA for the CDR3: TGTGCCAGCAGCTTAGTGCTTTCCGGGGAGCTGTTTTTT. The V call is TRBV7-9, the J call TRBJ2-2; D is undetermined. Germline assignment: CDR1 SEHNR and CDR2 FQNEAQ (reference sequence). Trimming pared 1 base from V and 6 bases from J, leaving 6 bases between. This CDR3 region has 13 residues.